What follows is one T cell receptor (beta chain) and its context. The clone's antigen remains unknown. Base quality data are lacking; no much larger clone is found one base away. V sheds 4 bases and J sheds 1 base, leaving 8 bases between their ends. The CDR3 runs 13 residues from the cysteine to the phenylalanine. CDR3 DNA only is kept here, 39 bases in frame from base 1. Reading the germline V gene gives CDR1 MNHEY and CDR2 SVGEGT. The immunoSEQ Assay, a bias-controlled multiplex PCR, was used to amplify TCRbeta CDR3 regions from genomic DNA. Regarding the original processing steps: Nucleated cell counts per sample were estimated from amplification of reference gene primers within the assay. Sequence reads were collapsed and filtered to measure the absolute abundance of every unique TCRbeta CDR3 rearrangement. For each sample, productive Simpson clonality was calculated by taking the square root of Simpson's diversity index across productive rearrangements. TCRdb mirrors the immuneACCESS table, restricted to in-frame sequences. Some clones are absent from its copies; in checked studies, under half trace to an unresolved V gene, and the reason for the others is unknown. That table furnishes V, J and clone size, whereas the DNA furnished D and trimming. The sample records approximately 92,000 clones, roughly 85% of which are singletons. The top ten hold 15% to 20% of the sample.

The source of the sample is a study of blood T cell repertoires in COVID-19 (dated by TCRdb to 2019 to 2021). With regard to the full study: The collaborator samples originated in the United States, Italy and Spain and spanned the acute and convalescent phases of COVID-19. Where available, HLA class I and class II types were obtained from metadata supplied by the sample provider rather than from assay-based typing. Sample metadata almost always included a de-identified subject ID, COVID-19 status, age in years and sex. The samples were drawn from two sources: the first 160 participants of the ongoing ImmuneRACE study, and 1,000 to 1,500 subjects contributed by 6 global collaborators. The dataset comprised deeply sampled blood TCRbeta repertoires from subjects exposed to, actively infected with, or recovered from COVID-19. The repertoires were released in a freely available public database intended as a resource for research on the immune response to SARS-CoV-2. The prospective study material was composed of cDNA or gDNA derived from T cells, B-cell-depleted T cells, or PBMCs.

At one collaborating source in Seattle, patients were enrolled during active infection and were followed longitudinally through the course of disease. The collaborating institutions used their own protocols to collect whole blood in K2EDTA tubes. For TCRbeta analysis, collaborators shipped samples as frozen whole blood, isolated PBMCs, or DNA extracted from either of those sample types. Paper-wide results and their limitations: The quantity of clinical and demographic metadata differed by source and by participant and was supplied without curation.

Here the chain combines TRBV6-2 or TRBV6-3 and TRBJ2-7, and the D gene may be TRBD1, 6 bases matching. The TCR comes from a woman between 55 and 75 years old with COVID-19, enrolled during active disease. The sequenced material came from peripheral blood. The CDR3 is CASSWGPSYEQYF. The sequenced DNA is TGTGCCAGCAGTTGGGGGCCTTCCTACGAGCAGTACTTC.